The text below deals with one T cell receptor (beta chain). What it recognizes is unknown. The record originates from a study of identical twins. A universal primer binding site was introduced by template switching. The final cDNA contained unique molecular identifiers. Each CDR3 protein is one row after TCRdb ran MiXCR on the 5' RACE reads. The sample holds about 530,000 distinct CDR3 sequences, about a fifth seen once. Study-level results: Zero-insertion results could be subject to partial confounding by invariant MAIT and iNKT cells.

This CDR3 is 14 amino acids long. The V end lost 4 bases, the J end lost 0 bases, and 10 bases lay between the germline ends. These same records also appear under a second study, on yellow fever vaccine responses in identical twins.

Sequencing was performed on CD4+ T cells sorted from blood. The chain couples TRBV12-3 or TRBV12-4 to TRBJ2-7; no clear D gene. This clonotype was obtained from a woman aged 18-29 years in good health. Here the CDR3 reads CASSSAYPSYEQYF. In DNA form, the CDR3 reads TGTGCCAGCAGTTCGGCATACCCCTCCTACGAGCAGTACTTC.